The 13 T cell receptor beta chains presented below share a single source sample, sequenced in a study of T cell responses to AZD1222 COVID-19 vaccine. Clones were sequenced by immunoSEQ multiplex PCR, and TCRdb holds only the in-frame ones, with some missing. The sample consists of fewer than 120,000 clones, 87% of them appearing once. The sequences come from peripheral blood, collected on day 0 of AZD1222 vaccination. The receptors shown here come from an adult in good health.

The chain has TRBV18 and TRBJ1-1; 9 nucleotides agree with TRBD1. This CDR3 is 14 amino acids long. V trimming: 2 bases; J trimming: 5 bases; junction bases outside the gene matches: 3. Germline CDR1 reads KGHSH; CDR2 reads LQKENI. The CDR3 DNA sequence: TGTGCCAGCTCACCAGGACAGGGGCGGACTGAAGCTTTCTTT. Translated, it gives CASSPGQGRTEAFF.

The CDR3 is CASRPTSGRGSYNEQFF. The CDR3 bases are TGTGCCAGCAGACCCACTAGCGGGAGGGGCTCCTACAATGAGCAGTTCTTC. The chain is built from TRBV28 and TRBJ2-1, with TRBD2 matching over 13 bases. Germline V gives CDR1 MDHEN, CDR2 SYDVKM. J gave up 0 bases and V 6 bases, and 5 bases lay outside the gene matches. The CDR3 is 17 residues long.

The chain uses TRBV3-1 (or the pseudogene TRBV3-2) and TRBJ1-1; 7 bases are shared with TRBD1. The CDR3 covers 13 residues. Germline trimming cut 7 bases from V and 0 bases from J; bases unmatched to any gene: 2. CDR1 and CDR2 (germline): LGHDT, YNNKEL (reference sequence). The CDR3 is CASTRGLNTEAFF. In DNA, the CDR3 is TGTGCCAGCACCAGGGGGTTGAACACTGAAGCTTTCTTT.

This chain joins TRBV11-2 and TRBJ2-5; 7 bases match TRBD1. Germline-derived CDR1 and CDR2 are SGHAT and FQNNGV. J was trimmed by 4 bases and V by 1 base; bases with no gene match: 3. This CDR3 has 14 amino acids. The CDR3 region is CASSLGRQGETQYF. The CDR3 DNA reads TGTGCCAGCAGCTTAGGGCGACAGGGAGAGACCCAGTACTTC.

The rearrangement uses TRBV3-1 (or the pseudogene TRBV3-2) and TRBJ2-4; 11 bases agree with TRBD2. This CDR3 contains 17 residues. J was trimmed by 0 bases and V by 4 bases; bases with no gene match: 5. Germline V gives CDR1 LGHDT, CDR2 YNNKEL (reference sequence). The CDR3 DNA reads as TGTGCCAGCAGCCTCTGGACTAGCGGGCTAGCCAAAAACATTCAGTACTTC. This translates into CASSLWTSGLAKNIQYF.

Here the CDR3 DNA reads TGTGCCAGCAGCCTCTATAATAACAGGAGGGGGGGCGAGCAGTACTTC. Residues: CASSLYNNRRGGEQYF. The V call is TRBV5-4, the J call TRBJ2-7, with D possibly matching TRBD2 (7 bases). Trimming took 4 bases from V and 6 from J, leaving 23 bases between them. Germline CDR1 reads SGHNT; CDR2 reads YYREEE (reference sequence). This CDR3 contains 16 residues.

The rearrangement links TRBV28 to TRBJ2-7, with a possible D match to TRBD1 (5 bases). This CDR3 region has 17 residues. The V gene's germline CDR1 is MDHEN and CDR2 SYDVKM. Trimming removed 6 bases from V and 2 bases from J, with 23 bases in between. CDR3 DNA sequence: TGTGCCAGCAGCCCCCCCTCCGGACACACAATAACCTACGAGCAGTACTTC. This encodes CASSPPSGHTITYEQYF. Full variable domain (rest looked up from reference TRBV28 and TRBJ2-7): DVKVTQSSRYLVKRTGEKVFLECVQDMDHENMFWYRQDPGLGLRLIYFSYDVKMKEKGDIPEGYSVSREKKERFSLILESASTNQTSMYLCASSPPSGHTITYEQYFGPGTRLTVT.

V usage is TRBV19 and J usage is TRBJ1-1; a weak D match, TRBD1 (5 bases). The CDR3 runs to 16 residues. The ends were cut back, 3 bases at V and 2 bases at J, with 16 bases in the middle. Germline V lookup: CDR1 LNHDA, CDR2 SQIVND (reference sequence). CDR3 nucleotide sequence: TGTGCCAGTAGTATCCGAGAGGGCAGGGTCAACACTGAAGCTTTCTTT. Protein product: CASSIREGRVNTEAFF.

V and J are TRBV4-2 and TRBJ1-6; D possibly corresponds to TRBD1 (5 bases). CDR1 and CDR2 from the germline V gene are LGHNA and YNFKEQ. The CDR3 is 18 amino acids. Trimming left V 0 bases short and J 2 bases short, with 14 bases between. The CDR3 is CASSQDRQKKTYNSPLHF. The CDR3 DNA follows: TGTGCCAGCAGCCAAGATCGACAGAAGAAAACCTATAATTCACCCCTCCACTTT.

The rearrangement links TRBV24-1 to TRBJ2-1; 7 bases map to TRBD2. CDR1 KGHDR and CDR2 SFDVKD come from the germline V gene. The length of the CDR3 is 15 residues. Germline trimming cut 3 bases from V and 6 bases from J; bases unmatched to any gene: 7. CDR3 sequence reads: CATSDPTQRGNEQFF. In nucleotides, the CDR3 is TGTGCCACCAGTGATCCAACTCAGCGGGGCAATGAGCAGTTCTTC.

The J gene is TRBJ2-2, the V gene TRBV24-1; 10 bases fit TRBD1. Germline lookup yields CDR1 KGHDR and CDR2 SFDVKD. J lost 5 bases, V lost 8 bases, and 13 bases had no gene match. The CDR3 is 17 residues long. CDR3 coding DNA: TGTGCCACCACGGGGGGCCCGGGACAGGGGAAAACCGGGGAGCTGTTTTTT. Amino acid sequence: CATTGGPGQGKTGELFF.

The V call is TRBV14, the J call TRBJ2-7; D uncertain. The CDR3 is made up of 12 amino acids. V shed 3 bases and J shed 3 bases, with 6 bases lying between them. CDR1 and CDR2 (germline): SGHDN, FVKESK. DNA of the CDR3: TGTGCCAGCAGCCATTCCAACTACGAGCAGTACTTC. Its protein is CASSHSNYEQYF. The complete variable domain, with remaining parts taken from reference TRBV14 and TRBJ2-7, reads EAGVTQFPSHSVIEKGQTVTLRCDPISGHDNLYWYRRVMGKEIKFLLHFVKESKQDESGMPNNRFLAERTGGTYSTLKVQPAELEDSGVYFCASSHSNYEQYFGPGTRLTVT.

The V and J genes are TRBV27 and TRBJ1-2; possible D gene TRBD1, 5 bases. From germline, CDR1 is MNHEY and CDR2 SMNVEV (reference sequence). The CDR3 sequence is 13 residues long. V was pared by 4 bases and J by 7 bases, with 13 bases between. CDR3 DNA sequence: TGTGCCAGCAGTTCCAACCAGGGTAGTGGCTACACCTTC. It yields the protein CASSSNQGSGYTF.